The next 31 T cell receptor beta chains were all read from a single sample in a study of T cells after somatic rescue of genetic block. Produced via immunoSEQ multiplex PCR; TCRdb's table is partial and in-frame only. The sample shows roughly 51,000 clones, about 96% of them seen only once. Sequenced sample: peripheral blood mononuclear cells (PBMCs). The receptors come from a child less than two years old.

This chain connects TRBV29-1 to TRBJ2-1; D unclear. V was pared by 4 bases and J by 3 bases, with 4 bases between. The CDR3 sequence is 11 residues long. The germline CDR1 and CDR2 sequences are SQVTM and ANQGSEA. The CDR3 DNA sequence: TGCAGCGTTGTTGACTACAATGAGCAGTTCTTC. Amino acids: CSVVDYNEQFF.

This sequence joins TRBV7-2 and TRBJ2-7; 11 bases line up with TRBD1. The V gene's germline CDR1 is SGHTA and CDR2 FQGNSA. V lost 5 bases and J lost 3; bases outside the gene matches: 3. The CDR3 covers 14 residues. The CDR3 DNA reads as TGTGCCAGCAGCCCCGGGACAGGGGGCTACGAGCAGTACTTC. Its protein product is CASSPGTGGYEQYF.

This clone was seen a single time. The genes are TRBV5-6 and TRBJ2-3; D remains ambiguous. Trimming shortened V by 3 bases and J by 2 bases, and 1 base separated the two germline ends. Germline V CDR1 and CDR2: SGHDT, YYEEEE. The CDR3 loop spans 11 amino acids. The CDR3: CASSSTDTQYF. CDR3 nucleotides: TGTGCCAGCAGCTCCACAGATACGCAGTATTTT.

This chain joins TRBV4-1 and TRBJ2-6; 8 nucleotides line up with TRBD1. Germline values: CDR1 MGHRA, CDR2 YSYEKL. This CDR3 region has 17 residues. The V and J ends lost 4 bases and 4 bases, in that order; junction bases with no gene match: 9. CDR3 DNA sequence: TGCGCCAGCAGCCCCCAAGGACAGGGTGGCGGGGCCAACGTCCTGACTTTC. Its protein is CASSPQGQGGGANVLTF.

Here the CDR3 DNA reads TGTGCCAGCAGCTCCTTAGAGAACGAGCAGTACTTC. Translation: CASSSLENEQYF. V and J are TRBV5-6 and TRBJ2-7; D is ambiguous. Germline V lookup: CDR1 SGHDT, CDR2 YYEEEE. The CDR3 consists of 12 residues. V was trimmed by 3 bases and J by 5 bases, leaving 9 bases between them.

The chain joins TRBV5-1 to TRBJ2-5; 7 nucleotides agree with TRBD2. CDR3 length equals 13 residues. The germline V gene encodes CDR1 SGHRS and CDR2 YFSETQ. J was trimmed by 1 base and V by 5 bases; bases with no gene match: 2. CDR3 nucleotides: TGCGCCAGCAGAAGGACTAGCCAAGAGACCCAGTACTTC. Protein: CASRRTSQETQYF. The full variable domain, completed using reference TRBV5-1 and TRBJ2-5, is KAGVTQTPRYLIKTRGQQVTLSCSPISGHRSVSWYQQTPGQGLQFLFEYFSETQRNKGNFPGRFSGRQFSNSRSEMNVSTLELGDSALYLCASRRTSQETQYFGPGTRLLVL.

The rearrangement joins TRBV6-5 to TRBJ1-3; D uncertain. V lost 7 bases and J 0 bases, leaving 4 bases between the germline ends. This CDR3 has 12 amino acids. CDR1 MNHEY and CDR2 SVGAGI come from the germline V gene. The CDR3 DNA is TGTGCCAGCACAAACTCTGGAAACACCATATATTTT. Translation: CASTNSGNTIYF.

The chain carries TRBV11-2 and TRBJ2-2; D is possibly TRBD2 (6 bases). Trimming shortened V by 3 bases and J by 4 bases, and 15 bases separated the two germline ends. CDR3 length: 16 residues. The germline CDR1 and CDR2 sequences are SGHAT and FQNNGV. The DNA for the CDR3 is TGTGCCAGCAGCTTTTTGCGAGCGGGCTCCACCGGGGAGCTGTTTTTT. Its translation: CASSFLRAGSTGELFF.

Only one count was recorded for this clone. This sequence joins TRBV19 and TRBJ1-1; D not resolved. The germline CDR1 and CDR2 sequences are LNHDA and SQIVND (reference sequence). Trimming took off 5 bases at V and 0 bases at J, with 7 bases between the two ends. CDR3 size: 13 residues. This CDR3 reads CASSARMNTEAFF. The CDR3 region has the DNA TGTGCCAGTAGTGCCCGTATGAACACTGAAGCTTTCTTT.

The chain has TRBV7-9 and TRBJ1-4; unclear D gene. The CDR3 has 14 amino acids. V was pared by 3 bases and J by 3 bases, with 8 bases between. The germline V gene encodes CDR1 SEHNR and CDR2 FQNEAQ (reference sequence). CDR3 DNA sequence: TGTGCCAGCAGCTTCGGAACGGCTAATGAAAAACTGTTTTTT. Its protein is CASSFGTANEKLFF.

In regard to this clone: Other DNA variants within this sample encode the same CDR3. V usage is TRBV29-1 and J usage is TRBJ2-2, with D tentatively TRBD2 (7 bases). V shed 3 bases and J shed 6 bases, with 11 bases lying between them. Germline V gene lookup returns CDR1 SQVTM and CDR2 ANQGSEA. The CDR3 runs 13 residues. CDR3 nucleotide sequence: TGCAGCGTTGACGGGGGGCGGGCCGGGGAGCTGTTTTTT. As protein: CSVDGGRAGELFF.

The chain uses TRBV27 and TRBJ2-1; D might be TRBD1 (6 bases). The germline V gene has CDR1 MNHEY and CDR2 SMNVEV (reference sequence). The CDR3 sequence is 15 residues long. V was clipped by 0 bases and J by 4 bases, with 10 bases between them. The CDR3 is CASSLSTGLYNEQFF. CDR3 coding DNA: TGTGCCAGCAGTTTATCCACAGGGCTATACAATGAGCAGTTCTTC.

This chain uses TRBV6-5 with TRBJ1-1, with 9 bases that match TRBD1. The CDR3 has 14 residues. Germline CDR1 is MNHEY and CDR2 is SVGAGI. The V gene end was trimmed by 2 bases and the J gene end by 4 bases; junction bases not matched to a gene: 2. The CDR3 loop is CASSYGTGLTEAFF. In DNA, the CDR3 is TGTGCCAGCAGTTACGGGACAGGGCTCACTGAAGCTTTCTTT.

This clone was seen only once. The rearrangement joins TRBV19 to TRBJ2-7; 8 positions match TRBD2. Germline CDR1 and CDR2: LNHDA and SQIVND (reference sequence). V lost 3 bases, J lost 3 bases, and 4 bases stayed unmatched. The CDR3 loop spans 14 amino acids. The CDR3 bases are TGTGCCAGTAGTATTTCGAGCGGGAGCTACGAGCAGTACTTC. Translated: CASSISSGSYEQYF.

V usage is TRBV2 and J usage is TRBJ1-1, with TRBD1 as a possible D gene (5 bases). This CDR3 has 14 residues. V gave up 10 bases and J gave up 1 base, with 16 bases separating them. Germline V lookup: CDR1 SNHLY, CDR2 FYNNEI. CDR3 protein: CATRDGSGNTEAFF. CDR3 DNA sequence: TGTGCCACCCGGGACGGGAGCGGGAACACTGAAGCTTTCTTT.

The CDR3 sequence: CASSLVAGSNYGYTF. Here the CDR3 DNA reads TGTGCCAGCAGCTTAGTCGCGGGCTCTAACTATGGCTACACCTTC. The chain is built from TRBV7-3 and TRBJ1-2; D uncertain. The V and J ends lost 2 bases and 0 bases respectively, with 10 bases between them. This CDR3 comprises 15 residues. Germline V gives CDR1 SGHTA, CDR2 FQGTGA.

The chain combines TRBV11-2 with TRBJ1-2; D uncertain. This CDR3 contains 14 residues. The V and J ends lost 1 base and 3 bases respectively, with 9 bases between them. Germline V gene sequence: CDR1 SGHAT, CDR2 FQNNGV. This chain's CDR3 is CASSLAPSYYGYTF. CDR3 sequence (DNA): TGTGCCAGCAGCTTAGCTCCCAGCTACTATGGCTACACCTTC.

This clone was recorded a few times. The chain employs TRBV12-5 and TRBJ2-7; D gene unclear. Trimming cost V 1 base and J 2 bases, with 9 bases left between them. Germline values: CDR1 LGHNT, CDR2 FRNRAP. The CDR3 is made up of 14 amino acids. CDR3 loop: CASGLGARPYEQYF. The CDR3 DNA reads TGTGCTAGTGGTTTGGGTGCAAGGCCCTACGAGCAGTACTTC.

The rearrangement joins TRBV7-2 to TRBJ2-5; D call uncertain. CDR1 and CDR2 from the germline V gene are SGHTA and FQGNSA. V was clipped by 2 bases and J by 5 bases, with 12 bases between them. The CDR3 length is 14 residues. The CDR3 bases are TGTGCCAGCAGCTTATACACGGGTAGGGAGACCCAGTACTTC. Its translation is CASSLYTGRETQYF.

The V and J genes are TRBV4-1 and TRBJ1-5; no firm D call. Looked up from germline, CDR1 is MGHRA and CDR2 is YSYEKL. Deletions cut 1 base from V and 0 bases from J, with 7 bases between. CDR3 size: 15 residues. The CDR3 loop reads CASSQGFFSNQPQHF. In nucleotides, the CDR3 is TGCGCCAGCAGCCAAGGGTTTTTTAGCAATCAGCCCCAGCATTTT.

The chain couples TRBV14 to TRBJ1-2; 10 bases line up with TRBD1. The CDR3 contains 15 residues. Germline CDR1 reads SGHDN; CDR2 reads FVKESK. Losses at the gene ends were 4 bases for V and 3 bases for J; bases not matched to a gene: 5. The CDR3 spells CASSPPGQGYYGYTF. The CDR3 DNA is TGTGCCAGCAGCCCTCCGGGACAGGGGTACTATGGCTACACCTTC.

V gene TRBV6-5 combines with J gene TRBJ2-2, with 7 bases lining up with TRBD2. Per the germline V gene, CDR1 is MNHEY and CDR2 is SVGAGI. Trimming cost V 4 bases and J 4 bases; bases outside gene matches: 9. CDR3 length: 16 amino acids. The CDR3 here is CASSFSLAVLTGELFF. CDR3 bases: TGTGCCAGCAGTTTTTCCCTAGCGGTCCTCACCGGGGAGCTGTTTTTT.

V and J are TRBV6-5 and TRBJ2-1; 7 bases are a match to TRBD2. The CDR3 totals 15 residues. Germline lookup yields CDR1 MNHEY and CDR2 SVGAGI. Trimming removed 2 bases from V and 7 bases from J; junction bases left unmatched: 8. CDR3 in DNA: TGTGCCAGCAGTTACGGCGGGAGCCTGGTGAATGAGCAGTTCTTC. It is translated as CASSYGGSLVNEQFF.

This clone has just one count. This sequence joins TRBV6-1 and TRBJ1-2, with D hard to call. The V end was cut by 4 bases, the J end by 0 bases, with 15 bases between. The CDR3 covers 16 residues. Germline CDR1 MNHNS, CDR2 SASEGT. CDR3 in DNA: TGTGCCAGCAGTGCGCGCAGGCCACCCTCTAACTATGGCTACACCTTC. Encoded protein: CASSARRPPSNYGYTF.

This chain links TRBV7-4 with TRBJ2-2; 9 nucleotides match TRBD1. After removal of 5 bases from V and 9 bases from J, the junction contained 13 bases not matched to a gene. The V gene's germline CDR1 is SGHVT and CDR2 SQSDAQ. CDR3 length: 16 residues. The CDR3 region is CASSPGDRVEHRELFF. The CDR3 DNA reads as TGTGCCAGCAGCCCAGGGGACAGGGTCGAGCACCGGGAGCTGTTTTTT.

CDR3 sequence (DNA): TGTGCCAGCAGCGCGGGACTAGCGGGAGCGCAAGAGCAGTTCTTC. This sequence encodes CASSAGLAGAQEQFF. The V gene is TRBV5-4, the J gene TRBJ2-1; the match to TRBD2 covers 14 bases. The CDR3 totals 15 residues. Germline V gene sequence: CDR1 SGHNT, CDR2 YYREEE (reference sequence). The V segment lost 4 bases and the J segment 10 bases; nucleotides outside the gene matches: 7.

The J gene is TRBJ2-1, the V gene TRBV7-2; D is undetermined. Trimming cost V 2 bases and J 9 bases, with 8 bases left between them. The CDR3 is 12 amino acids. CDR1 is SGHTA and CDR2 is FQGNSA in the germline V gene. The CDR3 DNA reads TGTGCCAGCAGCTTACTCGGAATTGAGCAGTTCTTC. Translation: CASSLLGIEQFF.

The chain joins TRBV7-9 to TRBJ1-1; D is perhaps TRBD1 (5 bases). CDR1 is SEHNR and CDR2 is FQNEAQ in the germline V gene (reference sequence). CDR3 length: 15 residues. Between the trimmed V and J ends, which lost 1 base and 0 bases, there was a span of 9 bases. CDR3 DNA sequence: TGTGCCAGCAGCTTAGAGGGAGGGGTGAACACTGAAGCTTTCTTT. Translation gives CASSLEGGVNTEAFF.

The J gene is TRBJ2-7, the V gene TRBV19; D remains unclear. Germline assignment: CDR1 LNHDA and CDR2 SQIVND (reference sequence). CDR3 length: 13 residues. Trimming left V 3 bases short and J 0 bases short, with 6 bases between. The CDR3 DNA sequence: TGTGCCAGTAGTATTGTCGTCTCCTACGAGCAGTACTTC. It is translated as CASSIVVSYEQYF. The full variable domain, in which reference TRBV19 and TRBJ2-7 provide the parts outside the CDR3, is DGGITQSPKYLFRKEGQNVTLSCEQNLNHDAMYWYRQDPGQGLRLIYYSQIVNDFQKGDIAEGYSVSREKKESFPLTVTSAQKNPTAFYLCASSIVVSYEQYFGPGTRLTVT.

The V gene is TRBV28, the J gene TRBJ1-6; no clear D gene. The germline gives CDR1 MDHEN, CDR2 SYDVKM. Between the trimmed V and J ends, which lost 6 bases and 7 bases, there was a span of 7 bases. The CDR3 contains 12 residues. The DNA of the CDR3 is TGTGCCAGCAGCCGCCCCAATTCACCCCTCCACTTT. It is translated as CASSRPNSPLHF.

V is TRBV5-6 and J is TRBJ1-2; 8 nucleotides align to TRBD1. This CDR3 has 13 residues. Trimming at V came to 5 bases and at J to 3 bases, leaving 3 bases not matched to a gene. Germline CDR1 and CDR2: SGHDT and YYEEEE. Here the CDR3 reads CASRKDRDYGYTF. Written as DNA, the CDR3 is TGTGCCAGCAGGAAGGACAGGGACTATGGCTACACCTTC.